This entry features one T cell receptor (beta chain) sequence. Its recognized antigen is unknown. No base-level quality is on record; no much larger clone is a single base apart. The CDR3, from cysteine to phenylalanine, totals 15 residues. Only CDR3 DNA remains: 45 bases, in frame from the first base. V loses 0 bases of germline sequence and J loses 6 bases, and the interval between the two ends is 14 bases. For CDR1 and CDR2, the germline V gene (reference sequence) lists PRHDT and FYEKMQ. Using the deep immunoSEQ assay, multiplex PCR amplified TCR CDR3 regions from genomic DNA. For each cell subset, the extracted genomic DNA was distributed evenly across all wells of several immunoSEQ 96-well plates, and each plate served as one replicate. For sorted subsets, roughly 200 ng of genomic DNA, equivalent to 30,000 or so T cell genomes, went into each replicate PCR. Purified libraries were measured with a Qubit 3.0 fluorometer, size-checked on a Bioanalyzer 2100, and measured again with the KAPA Library Quantification kit. Each immunoSEQ 96-well plate was sequenced on its own single-read 150-cycle Illumina NextSeq 550 flow cell. Under the source paper's analysis protocol: Because the immunoSEQ output held only junctional sequences and lacked quality scores, the filtering could not match the filtering applied to full-length reads. To assign V/J genes and CDR3, sequences were annotated against IMGT germline references using PyIR, a Python wrapper for IgBLAST v1.9. Reads were filtered out if the reads had weak V/J assignments (E-value above 1e-6), no CDR3, stop codons, out-of-frame junctions, or ambiguous translated residues. A V3J clonotype was defined by an identical inferred V gene, J gene, and CDR3 amino acid sequence. Percentage overlap between repertoires was computed as shared unique clonotypes divided by the size of the smaller repertoire. RTK rarefaction, the Chao1 estimator, and Recon v2.1 estimates of unobserved clonotypes were used to assess repertoire richness. For all TCRbeta clonotypes obtained by the gDNA method from a few donors, generation probabilities were computed with OLGA. TCRdb provides this immuneACCESS table in a form limited to in-frame rearrangements. Some clones are lacking; in checked studies, under half of them reflect an unresolved V gene, and why the rest are absent is not known. Clone size and V and J calls were adopted from that table, with D and trimming inferred from the DNA. The sample table lists more than 2 million clones, around 95% of them with a count of one. 1.5% to 2% of the sample is taken by the ten largest.

This entry belongs to a study of shared clonotypes between healthy human individuals (dated by TCRdb to the early 2020s). Study-wide context: A few men and a couple of women, aged 18 to 49 years, made up the cohort. For each donor, three plates each were used for CD4 naive and CD4 memory, two plates were used for CD8 naive, and one plate was used for CD8 memory. Libraries were prepared and TCR repertoires were sequenced by different laboratories using diverse techniques, in order to increase sequencing depth and limit assay-specific biases. Each donor's leukapheresis produced roughly between roughly 0.9 and 8.9 billion PBMCs. The study deeply sequenced blood TCR repertoires of several healthy adults to estimate repertoire size and the extent of clonotype sharing between individuals.

Broader findings and caveats from the paper: Based on pairwise subsampling, the degree of clonotype sharing among donors was expected to be affected by sequencing depth. The genetic and exposure-history diversity represented was limited by the small number of donors. About 5% of naive CD4, 3.5% of naive CD8, approximately 2.2% of memory CD4, and 0.35% to 0.5% of memory CD8 clonotypes were shared across a few donors. Higher generation probabilities were observed for clonotypes shared by all four sorted-subset donors than for non-shared clonotypes. Incomplete sequencing was indicated by rarefaction of sorted-subset datasets, despite the large sequencing depth. Larger estimated clonotype richness was generally found for naive subsets than for memory subsets. Sampling was restricted to blood, and TCR repertoires in tissues likely differ from the TCR repertoires found in blood.

For the CD8 naive samples, CD45RO-negative cells were positively selected for CCR7, yielding a CD45RA+CCR7+ population from which TemRA cells were excluded. The donors were healthy, HIV-negative adults who had no recently reported acute infections or vaccinations. Every donor was a Caucasian adult living in Nashville, Tennessee, USA. Blood was obtained by leukapheresis, after which PBMCs were separated by Ficoll-Histopaque density gradient centrifugation and cryopreserved in liquid nitrogen vapor phase. Analytical flow cytometry was used to check the purity and quantity of each magnetically sorted T cell population. Each sorted fraction had its genomic DNA isolated and then quantified by UV absorbance on a Nanodrop 2000c.

The origin of this receptor is a man between 18 and 35 years old in good health. Some clones in this sample may be carry-over from other donors' samples. The sample consisted of naive CD8+ T cells from PBMCs. Explained via the paper, the cell subset or site label denotes: CD45RA+CCR7+. The chain links TRBV13 with TRBJ1-2; no D gene can be assigned with confidence. The CDR3 region has the sequence CASSLGMDTENGYTF. The bases read TGTGCCAGCAGCTTAGGGATGGATACGGAGAATGGCTACACCTTC.